This is a list of T cell receptor beta chains from one sample in a study of T cell responses to AZD1222 COVID-19 vaccine. Measured with immunoSEQ multiplex PCR; TCRdb has only the in-frame clones, and not every one. The sample includes more than 150,000 clones, about 91% of them seen just once. Specimen: peripheral blood, collected 28 days after the second AZD1222 dose. The receptor set was obtained from an adult who received the AZD1222 COVID-19 vaccine. Each CDR3 is given with its conserved first and last residue. A D gene is named only where the DNA matches it firmly. The size entry is marked missing in some rows and otherwise reads once, few, many or a size class.

once	NA	TRBV5-1	TRBJ2-7	TGCGCCAGCAGCTTGATAACGGCCGACTCCTACGAGCAGTACTTC	CASSLITADSYEQYF
NA	NA	TRBV19	TRBJ1-6	TGTGCCACCGGACAGAACCCTAATTCACCCCTCCACTTT	CATGQNPNSPLHF
NA	TRBD2	TRBV20-1	TRBJ2-7	TGCAGTGCTAGTGGCTCTAGCGGGAGTAACGAGCAGTACTTC	CSASGSSGSNEQYF
NA	TRBD1	TRBV24-1	TRBJ2-5	TGTGCCACCAGTGATTTGGGGACAGGGGGCCAACAAGAGACCCAGTACTTC	CATSDLGTGGQQETQYF
NA	NA	TRBV10-3	TRBJ1-3	TGTGCCATCACGGGGGGCGCCGGAAACACCATATATTTT	CAITGGAGNTIYF
NA	TRBD2	TRBV27	TRBJ2-1	TGTGCCAGCAGTTTAGCGGGAGCCTCCTACAATGAGCAGTTCTTC	CASSLAGASYNEQFF
NA	TRBD1	TRBV7-9	TRBJ2-7	TGTGCCAGCGGAGGACAGGGAGGCGAGCAGTACTTC	CASGGQGGEQYF
NA	NA	TRBV11-2	TRBJ1-1	TGTGCCAGCAGCTTAGGACGCCTAGTTACCTCTGGGACTGAAGCTTTCTTT	CASSLGRLVTSGTEAFF
NA	TRBD1	TRBV4-1	TRBJ1-6	TGCGCCAGCAGCCAAGAGGGACAGGCTTATAATTCACCCCTCCACTTT	CASSQEGQAYNSPLHF
once	TRBD1	TRBV18	TRBJ1-3	TGTGCCAGCTCACAAAATCCGGGACAGTCTGGAAACACCATATATTTT	CASSQNPGQSGNTIYF
NA	NA	TRBV30	TRBJ1-1	TGTGCCATCCGACAGGTACCGGGGAACACTGAAGCTTTCTTT	CAIRQVPGNTEAFF
NA	TRBD1	TRBV19	TRBJ2-7	TGTGCCAGTAGTTCCCCGGGACAGAATTACGAGCAGTACTTC	CASSSPGQNYEQYF
NA	NA	TRBV7-2	TRBJ1-5	TGTGCCAGCAGCTTTACAGGGAGCAATCAGCCCCAGCATTTT	CASSFTGSNQPQHF
NA	TRBD1	TRBV4-1	TRBJ2-1	TGCGCCAGCAGTTCCGGGACAGGGAGGATGAATGAGCAGTTCTTC	CASSSGTGRMNEQFF
NA	NA	TRBV27	TRBJ1-6	TGTGCCAGCAGTTTAATGGTGGGTGTTAATAGTTCACCCCTCCACTTT	CASSLMVGVNSSPLHF
NA	TRBD2	TRBV5-1	TRBJ2-7	TGCGCCAGCAGCTCCGGACTAGCGGGGGGGGCCGACACCTACGAGCAGTACTTC	CASSSGLAGGADTYEQYF
NA	TRBD2	TRBV5-1	TRBJ2-5	TGCGCCAGCAGCTTGGGGGCTAGCGGGGGCCAAGAGACCCAGTACTTC	CASSLGASGGQETQYF
NA	NA	TRBV20-1	TRBJ1-3	TGCAGTGCTAGTGGGGGGCCTGGAAACACCATATATTTT	CSASGGPGNTIYF
NA	TRBD1	TRBV5-4	TRBJ2-5	TGTGCCAGCAGCCGACAGGGGGCATGGGGGGAGACCCAGTACTTC	CASSRQGAWGETQYF
NA	TRBD1	TRBV3-1/TRBV3-2	TRBJ2-1	TGTGCCAGCAGACCCGGGACAGGGCCCTACAATGAGCAGTTCTTC	CASRPGTGPYNEQFF
NA	NA	TRBV30	TRBJ2-3	TGTGCCTGGAGTCCTAGTTTAAGAGATACGCAGTATTTT	CAWSPSLRDTQYF
NA	TRBD1	TRBV5-4	TRBJ1-2	TGTGCCAGCAGCTCCTACCGGGACAGCTATGGCTACACCTTC	CASSSYRDSYGYTF
NA	NA	TRBV5-4	TRBJ1-2	TGTGCCAGCAGCTCCCGGGACGGAAGGAACTATGGCTACACCTTC	CASSSRDGRNYGYTF
NA	TRBD1	TRBV20-1	TRBJ1-2	TGCAGTGCTAGTGGGGGTCAGGGGGGAGTCTATGGCTACACCTTC	CSASGGQGGVYGYTF
NA	NA	TRBV12-3/TRBV12-4	TRBJ2-5	TGTGCCAGCAGTTTTAAGACCCAGTACTTC	CASSFKTQYF
NA	NA	TRBV19	TRBJ1-3	TGTGCCAGTAGTATAGGGCGCTCTGGAAACACCATATATTTT	CASSIGRSGNTIYF
NA	TRBD1	TRBV28	TRBJ1-4	TGTGCCAGCAGTTGGTTGGGGGACAGACCTAATGAAAAACTGTTTTTT	CASSWLGDRPNEKLFF
NA	NA	TRBV6-6	TRBJ2-7	TGTGCCAGCAGTTACTCGATATGGGACACTGACGAGCAGTACTTC	CASSYSIWDTDEQYF
NA	TRBD1	TRBV12-5	TRBJ2-7	TGTGCTAGTGGTTTGATCTTAGGACAGGGTGACAAGCAGTACTTC	CASGLILGQGDKQYF
NA	TRBD1	TRBV15	TRBJ1-1	TGTGCCACCAGCGGAACAGGGGCCTGGACTGAAGCTTTCTTT	CATSGTGAWTEAFF
few	NA	TRBV14	TRBJ1-2	TGTGCCAGCAGCCTCCAACGGGAAGGCTACACCTTC	CASSLQREGYTF
once	TRBD1	TRBV4-3	TRBJ2-1	TGCGCCAGCAGCCTCCGACAGGGTGGGGTAAATGAGCAGTTCTTC	CASSLRQGGVNEQFF
NA	TRBD2	TRBV10-3	TRBJ2-2	TGTGCCATCACCCGGACTAGCCCGGGTAACACCGGGGAGCTGTTTTTT	CAITRTSPGNTGELFF
NA	NA	TRBV6-5	TRBJ1-5	TGTGCCAGCAGGGGACCGAATCAGCCCCAGCATTTT	CASRGPNQPQHF
NA	NA	TRBV12-5	TRBJ2-1	TGTGCTAGTGCCCCGCGACAGCCCTCGAGCTCCTACAATGAGCAGTTCTTC	CASAPRQPSSSYNEQFF
once	TRBD1	TRBV6-5	TRBJ1-2	TGTGCCAGCCTAGATGACAGGGGGCTAGACTATGGCTACACCTTC	CASLDDRGLDYGYTF
NA	NA	TRBV3-1/TRBV3-2	TRBJ1-2	TGTGCCAGCAGCCCACGGATTGGACTCCAAGGAGGCTATGGCTACACCTTC	CASSPRIGLQGGYGYTF
NA	NA	TRBV4-1	TRBJ2-7	TGCGCCAGCAGCCAAGCCGGGTCAACCTCCGGCGAGCAGTACTTC	CASSQAGSTSGEQYF
NA	NA	TRBV5-6	TRBJ2-1	TGTGCCAGCAGCTATGGGGGAGGGCAGTTCTTC	CASSYGGGQFF
NA	NA	TRBV23-1	TRBJ1-2	TGCGCCCACATGGCGGGGTCCTATGGCTACACCTTC	CAHMAGSYGYTF
NA	NA	TRBV1	TRBJ1-1	TGCACCAGCAGCCTCTCGGACAGGGCAGGAACTGAAGCTTTCTTT	CTSSLSDRAGTEAFF
NA	TRBD2	TRBV6-5	TRBJ2-1	TGTGCCAGCAGTTACGGCGGGAGTGGGAACAATGAGCAGTTCTTC	CASSYGGSGNNEQFF